This T cell receptor beta chain was observed in a study of blood T cell repertoires in COVID-19. Profiled with immunoSEQ multiplex PCR; TCRdb holds only in-frame clones, not every one. Of roughly 8,600 clones in the sample, roughly 80% were seen once. The TCR sequence derives from a human donor in a cohort sampled during active COVID-19. Source material: peripheral blood.

DNA of the CDR3: TGTGCCAGCAGCCTAGGGGGTTCGAACACCGGGGAGCTGTTTTTT. It is translated as CASSLGGSNTGELFF. V gene TRBV5-4 combines with J gene TRBJ2-2, with D tentatively TRBD1 (6 bases). The CDR3 contains 15 residues. The V end lost 4 bases, the J end lost 0 bases, and 10 bases lay between the germline ends. CDR1 and CDR2 from the germline V gene are SGHNT and YYREEE (reference sequence).